These T cell receptor beta chains were read from a single sample in a study of cytomegalovirus exposure and HLA in healthy donors. Sequencing was performed with immunoSEQ multiplex PCR; in TCRdb, only in-frame clones are kept and a portion is missing. This sample contains 75,000 to 95,000 clones. Sequences were obtained from PBMCs. Source of these receptors: a woman in her sixties or seventies in good health and CMV-seronegative. Each CDR3 is given with its conserved first and last residue. A D gene is named only where the DNA matches it firmly. Size values are once, few and many counts, or a class for expanded clones, and some rows have none.

TRBJ2-7 TRBV2 NA NA TGTGCCAGCAGTGAAGTCGAGTACTACGAGCAGTACTTC CASSEVEYYEQYF
TRBJ2-7 TRBV6-6 TRBD1 NA TGTGCCAGCAGTTACTCCGGGACAGACCTTTACGAGCAGTACTTC CASSYSGTDLYEQYF
TRBJ2-1 TRBV9 NA NA TGTGCCAGCAGCGTGGAAGCAGCGGGCGATTACAATGAGCAGTTCTTC CASSVEAAGDYNEQFF
TRBJ2-7 TRBV19 NA NA TGTGCCAGTAGTTTAACAGGGGGGGAATCCTACGAGCAGTACTTC CASSLTGGESYEQYF
TRBJ2-7 TRBV6-1 NA NA TGTGCCATAGAAAAACAGGGATCCTACGAGCAGTACTTC CAIEKQGSYEQYF
TRBJ1-2 TRBV7-8 NA NA TGTGCCAGCAGCCCCCAAGGGGCGGGGAGCTACACCTTC CASSPQGAGSYTF
TRBJ1-1 TRBV7-3 NA NA TGTGCCAGCAGCTTATCGGAGGGTACTGAAGCTTTCTTT CASSLSEGTEAFF
TRBJ2-4 TRBV13 TRBD2 NA TGTGCCAGCAGCTTAGGTCTAGGACTAGCGCCTCTCGGCTTC CASSLGLGLAPLGF
TRBJ2-5 TRBV5-1 TRBD1 NA TGCGCCAGCAGCTTGGGAGACAGGGAAGGCGAGACCCAGTACTTC CASSLGDREGETQYF
TRBJ1-1 TRBV7-9 NA NA TGTGCCAGCAGCCTAGCTGTAATCACTGAAGCTTTCTTT CASSLAVITEAFF
TRBJ2-7 TRBV5-1 NA NA TGCGCCAGCAGCTTGGGGCCGAGTGGAGTCGAGCAGTACTTC CASSLGPSGVEQYF
TRBJ2-3 TRBV7-9 NA NA TGTGCCTCGAGGTTGGGAGTGCAAAACACGCAGTATTTT CASRLGVQNTQYF
TRBJ2-7 TRBV18 TRBD1 NA TGTGCCAGCTCACCACCGACAGGGAACTACGAGCAGTACTTC CASSPPTGNYEQYF
TRBJ2-3 TRBV2 NA NA TGTGCCAGCAGTGAGGGTCTGGAGGACGGAGATACGCAGTATTTT CASSEGLEDGDTQYF
TRBJ2-7 TRBV10-3 NA NA TGTGCCATCAGTGAGTCGACACCGGAGGTAGGCGAGCAGTACTTC CAISESTPEVGEQYF
TRBJ2-1 TRBV6-1 TRBD2 NA TGTGCCAGCAGTGAAGCCCTATTCGCACTAGCGGGGGGTCCCCAGTTCTTC CASSEALFALAGGPQFF
TRBJ2-7 TRBV5-1 TRBD1 NA TGCGCCAGCAGCCCACCGACAGGGGGTTATGACGAGCAGTACTTC CASSPPTGGYDEQYF
TRBJ1-4 TRBV18 NA NA TGTGCCAGCTCCGCGATGGGGCGGGAAAAACTGTTTTTT CASSAMGREKLFF
TRBJ1-1 TRBV5-5 NA NA TGTGCCAGCAGGGGAGGAGACATGAACACTGAAGCTTTCTTT CASRGGDMNTEAFF
TRBJ2-5 TRBV19 TRBD1 NA TGTGCCAGTAGTACGGGACAGGGCGGCCAAGAGACCCAGTACTTC CASSTGQGGQETQYF
TRBJ1-2 TRBV27 TRBD1 NA TGTGCCAGCAGTTTATCGACAGGGCAACGGGAAGGCTACACCTTC CASSLSTGQREGYTF
TRBJ1-1 TRBV7-9 NA NA TGTGCCAGCAGCTTAAGCTGGACTGAAGCTTTCTTT CASSLSWTEAFF
TRBJ2-7 TRBV11-2 TRBD2 NA TGTGCCAGCAGCTTATTGGCGGGAGGCCTTTACGAGCAGTACTTC CASSLLAGGLYEQYF
TRBJ1-2 TRBV28 NA NA TGTGCCAGCAGTTTGGAGGGGTATGGTGGCTACACCTTC CASSLEGYGGYTF
TRBJ1-2 TRBV9 TRBD1 NA TGTGCCAGCAGCGTCGGGACAGGGGATCACAGGGGCACCTTC CASSVGTGDHRGTF
TRBJ2-2 TRBV18 TRBD1 NA TGTGCCAGCTCACCAGACAGGGGGAACACCGGGGAGCTGTTTTTT CASSPDRGNTGELFF
TRBJ2-7 TRBV5-8 TRBD1 NA TGTGCCAGCACCTTCCGGGACAGGAGATCCTACGAGCAGTACTTC CASTFRDRRSYEQYF
TRBJ2-5 TRBV7-2 TRBD2 NA TGTGCCAGCAGCTTAACTAGCGGGAGTTTTGAGACCCAGTACTTC CASSLTSGSFETQYF
TRBJ1-2 TRBV2 TRBD1 NA TGTGCCAGCAGGCAGGGACAGGGGGCGCGCGGCTACACCTTC CASRQGQGARGYTF
TRBJ2-3 TRBV18 TRBD2 NA TGTGCCAGCTCACCTCCCCCCAGTAGCGGGAGCACAGATACGCAGTATTTT CASSPPPSSGSTDTQYF
TRBJ2-5 TRBV7-2 TRBD2 NA TGTGCCAGCACCCAAGCGGGAGTGGGGGCGGAGACCCAGTACTTC CASTQAGVGAETQYF
TRBJ2-7 TRBV7-3 NA NA TGTGCCAGCAGCACCGGGGGTGGGTTGGGCCACGAGCAGTACTTC CASSTGGGLGHEQYF
TRBJ2-1 TRBV6-5 TRBD2 NA TGTGCCAGCAGTGAACTACTAGCGTTTGAGCAGTTCTTC CASSELLAFEQFF
TRBJ1-1 TRBV18 NA NA TGTGCCAGCTCACCTGGCCTGATGAACACTGAAGCTTTCTTT CASSPGLMNTEAFF
TRBJ1-1 TRBV7-8 NA NA TGTGCCAGCAAACGGACAGCCGGGGCGACTGAAGCTTTCTTT CASKRTAGATEAFF
TRBJ2-7 TRBV7-2 TRBD2 NA TGTGCCAGCAGCTCCCCTAGCGGGGGTTACGAGCAGTACTTC CASSSPSGGYEQYF
TRBJ2-7 TRBV7-8 NA NA TGTGCCAGCAGCTTATCCCCCAGCTCCTACGAGCAGTACTTC CASSLSPSSYEQYF
TRBJ1-4 TRBV5-1 NA NA TGCGCCAGCAGAACAGGTCTTAATGAAAAACTGTTTTTT CASRTGLNEKLFF
TRBJ1-2 TRBV6-5 NA NA TGTGCCAGCAGTTACTCGGTGCGGTCGGGGGGAGGCTACACCTTC CASSYSVRSGGGYTF
TRBJ2-7 TRBV21-1 NA NA TGTGCCAGCAGCTGGGGACAGGACGAAATTAGCTCCTACGAGCAGTACTTC CASSWGQDEISSYEQYF
TRBJ1-3 TRBV10-3 NA medium-sized TGTGCCATCACCAAGGCCGGACAGAGAGCCGACTCTGGAAACACCATATATTTT CAITKAGQRADSGNTIYF
TRBJ1-1 TRBV10-3 NA NA TGTGCCATCAGTGAAATTGGGGACAAAGCTTTCTTT CAISEIGDKAFF
TRBJ1-3 TRBV12-2 NA NA TGTGCAAGTCGCTTACGGGACAGAGCCTCTGGAAACACCATATATTTT CASRLRDRASGNTIYF
TRBJ2-7 TRBV20-1 NA NA TGCAGTGTGGCAGGTACCTACGAGCAGTACTTC CSVAGTYEQYF
TRBJ1-5 TRBV23-1 TRBD1 NA TGCGCCAGCAGTCAAGCCCCCCAGGGGGGCGGTAGGCCCCAGCATTTT CASSQAPQGGGRPQHF